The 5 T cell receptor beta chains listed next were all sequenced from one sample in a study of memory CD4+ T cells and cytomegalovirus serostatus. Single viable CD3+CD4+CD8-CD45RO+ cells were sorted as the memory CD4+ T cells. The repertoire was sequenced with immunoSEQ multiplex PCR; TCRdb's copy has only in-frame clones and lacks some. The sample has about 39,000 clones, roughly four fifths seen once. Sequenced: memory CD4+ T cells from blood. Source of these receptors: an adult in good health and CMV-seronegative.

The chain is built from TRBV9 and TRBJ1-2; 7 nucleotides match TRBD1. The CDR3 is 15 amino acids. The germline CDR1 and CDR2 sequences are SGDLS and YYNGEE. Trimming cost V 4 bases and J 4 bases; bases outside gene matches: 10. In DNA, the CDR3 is TGTGCCAGCAGCTTTTCAGGGGGTCTCAGCTATGGCTACACCTTC. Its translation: CASSFSGGLSYGYTF.

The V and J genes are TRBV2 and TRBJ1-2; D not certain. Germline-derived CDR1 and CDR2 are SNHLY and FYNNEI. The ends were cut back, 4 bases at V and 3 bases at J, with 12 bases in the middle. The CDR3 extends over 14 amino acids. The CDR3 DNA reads TGTGCCAGCAGTGGAGAGGCACGGGACTATGGCTACACCTTC. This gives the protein CASSGEARDYGYTF.

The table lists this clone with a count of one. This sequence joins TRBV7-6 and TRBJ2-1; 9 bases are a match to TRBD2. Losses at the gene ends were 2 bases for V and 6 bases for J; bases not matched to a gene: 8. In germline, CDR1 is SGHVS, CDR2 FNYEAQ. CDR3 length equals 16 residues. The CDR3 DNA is TGTGCCAGCAGCTTAATCCCTAGCGGGGCGGGCAATGAGCAGTTCTTC. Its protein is CASSLIPSGAGNEQFF.

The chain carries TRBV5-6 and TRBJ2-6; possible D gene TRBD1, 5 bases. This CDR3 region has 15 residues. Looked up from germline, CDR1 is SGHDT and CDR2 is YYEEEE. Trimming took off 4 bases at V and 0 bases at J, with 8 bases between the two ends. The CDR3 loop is CASSRQNSGANVLTF. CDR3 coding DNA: TGTGCCAGCAGCCGACAGAACTCTGGGGCCAACGTCCTGACTTTC.

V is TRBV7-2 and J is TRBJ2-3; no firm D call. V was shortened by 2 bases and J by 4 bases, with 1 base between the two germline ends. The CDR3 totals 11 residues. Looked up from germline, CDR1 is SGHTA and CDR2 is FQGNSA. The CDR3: CASSLSDTQYF. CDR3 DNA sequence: TGTGCCAGCAGCTTATCAGATACGCAGTATTTT.